This T cell receptor beta chain comes out of a study of blood T cell repertoires in COVID-19. Study as a whole: Acute and convalescent COVID-19 specimens originated in the United States, Italy and Spain.

Original data processing: Reference gene primer amplification in the assay estimated nucleated cell counts. Data came from immunoSEQ multiplex PCR; TCRdb stores just in-frame clones and leaves some out. That table is the source of V, J and clone size, and D and trimming were worked out from the DNA. Of 240,000 or so clones listed, roughly four fifths are singletons. The V and J ends lost 5 bases and 4 bases respectively, with 15 bases between them. This CDR3 is built from 15 residues. Per germline, CDR1 WSHSY and CDR2 SAAADI. Followed over time, Seattle patients had been enrolled while infection was active.

What was sequenced was peripheral blood. This TCR was recovered from a woman older than 75 with COVID-19, enrolled during active disease. The genes are TRBV10-2 and TRBJ2-1, with D possibly matching TRBD2 (6 bases). CDR3 bases: TGCGCCAGCAGTCCCTGGGGAGGCCCATACAATGAGCAGTTCTTC. Protein: CASSPWGGPYNEQFF.